What follows is one TCR beta chain and its context. The data were produced by immunoSEQ multiplex PCR, yet TCRdb's version contains in-frame clones alone and is incomplete. Of millions of clones in the sample, approximately 94% were seen once. The data belong to a study of shared clonotypes between healthy human individuals. CD8 cells regarded as naive lacked CD45RO, were positively chosen for CCR7, and omitted terminally differentiated effector memory CD45RA+ cells. The sequenced material came from naive CD8+ T cells from PBMCs. The receptor's source is a man aged 18 to 29 in good health. Some clones in this sample may be carry-over from other donors' samples.

CDR3 sequence: CATWGNRGTSNEQFF. For the CDR3, the DNA is TGTGCCACATGGGGTAACAGGGGGACATCCAATGAGCAGTTCTTC. The rearrangement joins TRBV27 to TRBJ2-1; 8 bases map to TRBD1. The CDR3 is 15 amino acids. Germline loops: CDR1 MNHEY, CDR2 SMNVEV (reference sequence). V shed 10 bases, J shed 6 bases, and the junction held 14 bases outside the gene matches.